These 21 T cell receptor beta chains were sequenced from one sample in a study of cytomegalovirus exposure and HLA in healthy donors. Amplification used 60 Vbeta primers and 13 Jbeta primers. Sequencing used immunoSEQ multiplex PCR; TCRdb keeps in-frame clones, though not all of them. The table includes approximately 190,000 clones, about 81% detected once. Sequencing was performed on PBMCs. These receptors were taken from a woman aged 18-29 years in good health and CMV-seronegative.

The chain uses TRBV19 and TRBJ2-2, with 7 bases aligning to TRBD2. Trimming removed 3 bases from V and 0 bases from J; junction bases left unmatched: 4. This CDR3 has 16 residues. Per germline, CDR1 LNHDA and CDR2 SQIVND (reference sequence). CDR3 sequence: CASSMREFANTGELFF. CDR3 sequence (DNA): TGTGCCAGTAGTATGCGGGAGTTTGCGAACACCGGGGAGCTGTTTTTT.

This clone was found once. The chain carries TRBV28 and TRBJ1-1; 7 nucleotides align to TRBD1. The trim removed 11 bases at V and 1 base at J, leaving 4 bases unmatched. CDR3 size: 12 residues. Per germline, CDR1 MDHEN and CDR2 SYDVKM. In DNA form, the CDR3 reads TGTGCCGGACAGGACGGGAACACTGAAGCTTTCTTT. The encoded protein is CAGQDGNTEAFF.

The table lists this clone with a count of one. The chain recombines TRBV5-6 with TRBJ2-1, with D possibly matching TRBD2 (7 bases). Germline V lookup: CDR1 SGHDT, CDR2 YYEEEE. V lost 4 bases and J 5 bases, leaving 16 bases between the germline ends. The CDR3 contains 15 residues. CDR3 residues: CASSLRGLPNNEQFF. Here the CDR3 DNA reads TGTGCCAGCAGCCTGCGGGGGCTTCCCAACAATGAGCAGTTCTTC.

The chain is built from TRBV7-6 and TRBJ1-2; 7 bases line up with TRBD1. CDR3 length equals 13 residues. Germline CDR1 SGHVS, CDR2 FNYEAQ. V was pared by 5 bases and J by 4 bases, with 4 bases of the junction left unmatched. The CDR3 nucleotides are TGTGCCAGCAGCCGGGACAGCGGCTATGGCTACACCTTC. Its protein product is CASSRDSGYGYTF.

The CDR3 loop is CASADYNDNEQFF. The CDR3 DNA sequence: TGTGCCAGCGCCGACTATAACGACAATGAGCAGTTCTTC. This chain joins TRBV27 and TRBJ2-1; D possibly corresponds to TRBD2 (5 bases). The germline V gene encodes CDR1 MNHEY and CDR2 SMNVEV (reference sequence). V lost 8 bases to trimming and J lost 5 bases, with 13 bases between them. The CDR3 contains 13 residues.

V and J are TRBV18 and TRBJ2-1; D perhaps matches TRBD1 (5 bases). Germline-derived CDR1 and CDR2 are KGHSH and LQKENI. V lost 5 bases and J 6 bases, leaving 14 bases between the germline ends. There are 14 residues in the CDR3. Written as DNA, the CDR3 is TGTGCCAGCTCAAAAGGGGCTATGCTCAATGAGCAGTTCTTC. Amino acid sequence: CASSKGAMLNEQFF. The complete variable domain, with remaining parts taken from reference TRBV18 and TRBJ2-1, reads NAGVMQNPRHLVRRRGQEARLRCSPMKGHSHVYWYRQLPEEGLKFMVYLQKENIIDESGMPKERFSAEFPKEGPSILRIQQVVRGDSAAYFCASSKGAMLNEQFFGPGTRLTVL.

This clone came up once. The V and J genes are TRBV30 and TRBJ1-1; D not certain. This CDR3 region has 13 residues. Germline CDR1 and CDR2: GTSNPN and SVGIG (reference sequence). V was clipped by 0 bases and J by 5 bases, with 10 bases between them. The CDR3 nucleotides are TGTGCCTGGAGTGTTTCACGGGAGACTGAAGCTTTCTTT. It yields the protein CAWSVSRETEAFF.

The chain carries TRBV27 and TRBJ2-3; 7 bases fit TRBD2. V lost 2 bases and J lost 1; bases outside the gene matches: 6. Per the germline V gene, CDR1 is MNHEY and CDR2 is SMNVEV (reference sequence). CDR3 length equals 16 residues. The CDR3: CASSLMASGRTDTQYF. For the CDR3, the DNA is TGTGCCAGCAGTTTAATGGCTAGCGGCCGCACAGATACGCAGTATTTT.

The chain carries TRBV5-8 and TRBJ2-3; 7 bases line up with TRBD1. The CDR3 has 15 residues. Germline V CDR1 and CDR2: SGHTS, YDEGEE. Trimming cost V 4 bases and J 1 base; bases outside gene matches: 6. CDR3 residues: CASSPMGQRTDTQYF. The CDR3 nucleotides are TGTGCCAGCAGCCCCATGGGACAGCGCACAGATACGCAGTATTTT.

This chain uses TRBV13 with TRBJ1-2, with a tentative D call TRBD1 (5 bases). This CDR3 contains 14 residues. Germline V lookup: CDR1 PRHDT, CDR2 FYEKMQ (reference sequence). V lost 5 bases, J lost 5 bases, and 15 bases lay in between. CDR3 residues: CASSRDSEGYGYTF. DNA of the CDR3: TGTGCCAGCAGCCGGGACTCTGAGGGGTATGGCTACACCTTC.

The chain links TRBV6-1 to TRBJ2-7, with D perhaps TRBD2 (5 bases). Germline assignment: CDR1 MNHNS and CDR2 SASEGT. The CDR3 runs to 14 residues. V lost 1 base and J lost 2, with 9 bases in between. The CDR3 DNA follows: TGTGCCAGCAGTGAAGAGGACTGGGCCTACGAGCAGTACTTC. Translating it yields CASSEEDWAYEQYF.

This clone was detected once. CDR3 loop: CASSPSPINEQFF. The CDR3 coding sequence is TGTGCCAGCAGTCCCTCCCCTATTAATGAGCAGTTCTTC. The chain carries TRBV27 and TRBJ2-1; D uncertain. V lost 5 bases and J 7 bases, leaving 12 bases between the germline ends. In germline, CDR1 is MNHEY, CDR2 SMNVEV (reference sequence). The CDR3 totals 13 residues.

In its sample, this clone was seen once. This chain links TRBV6-1 with TRBJ1-5; perhaps TRBD1 as D (5 bases). V was trimmed by 10 bases and J by 0 bases, leaving 10 bases between them. In germline, CDR1 is MNHNS, CDR2 SASEGT. This CDR3 has 13 amino acids. The CDR3 reads CATRTFSNQPQHF. DNA for the CDR3: TGTGCCACCCGGACATTTAGCAATCAGCCCCAGCATTTT.

The V call is TRBV19, the J call TRBJ1-6; 10 positions agree with TRBD1. Germline CDR1 and CDR2: LNHDA and SQIVND (reference sequence). V gave up 6 bases and J gave up 9 bases; unmatched junction bases: 5. The CDR3 has 14 amino acids. The CDR3 DNA is TGTGCCAGTAGCCAGACAGGGGGCCTTTCACCCCTCCACTTT. This sequence encodes CASSQTGGLSPLHF. Supplemented by reference TRBV19 and TRBJ1-6, the full variable domain reads DGGITQSPKYLFRKEGQNVTLSCEQNLNHDAMYWYRQDPGQGLRLIYYSQIVNDFQKGDIAEGYSVSREKKESFPLTVTSAQKNPTAFYLCASSQTGGLSPLHFGNGTRLTVT.

The chain has TRBV27 and TRBJ2-2; the match to TRBD1 covers 12 bases. The CDR3 has 16 residues. The trim removed 0 bases at V and 6 bases at J, leaving 2 bases unmatched. Germline V gene lookup returns CDR1 MNHEY and CDR2 SMNVEV (reference sequence). CDR3 DNA: TGTGCCAGCAGTTTATCGGGGACAGGGGGCGCCGGGGAGCTGTTTTTT. This encodes CASSLSGTGGAGELFF.

This chain joins TRBV5-4 and TRBJ2-2; 9 bases agree with TRBD1. V lost 3 bases and J lost 7; bases outside the gene matches: 7. CDR3 length: 15 residues. Germline V gene sequence: CDR1 SGHNT, CDR2 YYREEE (reference sequence). In DNA form, the CDR3 reads TGTGCCAGCAGCTATCAGCACAGGGGGCTCGGGGAGCTGTTTTTT. It specifies CASSYQHRGLGELFF.

The J gene is TRBJ1-5, the V gene TRBV14; D is ambiguous. This CDR3 is built from 12 residues. Germline-derived CDR1 and CDR2 are SGHDN and FVKESK. V lost 5 bases and J 7 bases, leaving 9 bases between the germline ends. The CDR3 nucleotides read TGTGCCAGCAGCTCCAGAGGCCAGCCCCAGCATTTT. Its translation: CASSSRGQPQHF.

This chain links TRBV6-6 with TRBJ2-5; D is unresolved. CDR3 length: 13 amino acids. V was clipped by 7 bases and J by 1 base, with 10 bases between them. Germline V gives CDR1 MNHNY, CDR2 SVGAGI (reference sequence). CDR3 protein: CASNKAFQETQYF. The CDR3 DNA follows: TGTGCCAGCAATAAAGCATTCCAAGAGACCCAGTACTTC.

The gene calls are TRBV11-3 and TRBJ2-7; 7 bases are a match to TRBD2. This CDR3 has 13 amino acids. Trimming cost V 5 bases and J 3 bases; bases outside gene matches: 4. In germline, CDR1 is SGHNT, CDR2 YENEEA. The CDR3 DNA reads TGTGCCAGCAGCCGGGGGGAGGGCTACGAGCAGTACTTC. Translation gives CASSRGEGYEQYF.

This clone was observed a single time. The chain carries TRBV5-1 and TRBJ1-1, with a weak D call TRBD1 (6 bases). Trimming shortened V by 4 bases and J by 2 bases, and 15 bases separated the two germline ends. Germline V gene data show CDR1 as SGHRS and CDR2 as YFSETQ. This CDR3 contains 15 residues. CDR3 DNA: TGCGCCAGCAGCCCCATGGGGGGGGGCAACACTGAAGCTTTCTTT. Protein: CASSPMGGGNTEAFF.

This clone was detected only once. The rearrangement joins TRBV5-4 to TRBJ2-1; 7 nucleotides align to TRBD2. The junction had 15 bases not matched to a gene; V was cut back by 4 bases and J by 8 bases. Germline CDR1 is SGHNT and CDR2 is YYREEE (reference sequence). The CDR3 consists of 16 residues. The CDR3 nucleotides read TGTGCCAGCAGCGTGGAGCCTGGGACTATAGTCGATGAGCAGTTCTTC. The encoded protein is CASSVEPGTIVDEQFF.